Shown below are 27 T cell receptor beta chains from a single sample sequenced in a study of cytomegalovirus exposure and HLA in healthy donors. Measured with immunoSEQ multiplex PCR; TCRdb has only the in-frame clones, and not every one. The table shows roughly 120,000 clones, with roughly 93% occurring only once. What was sequenced was PBMCs. The receptors stem from a woman aged 18-29 years in good health and CMV-seronegative.

The chain combines TRBV21-1 with TRBJ1-2. TRBV21-1 is reported as a pseudogene. The CDR3 contains 13 residues. CDR3 DNA: TGTGCCAGCAGCAAAGTTGGTGGAGATGGCTACACCTTC. It is translated as CASSKVGGDGYTF.

CDR3 protein: CSAPRRYEQYF. DNA for the CDR3: TGCAGTGCCCCGAGGCGGTACGAGCAGTACTTC. This chain connects TRBV20-1 to TRBJ2-7, with unresolved D. CDR1 and CDR2 (germline): DFQATT, SNEGSKA (reference sequence). V lost 6 bases and J lost 4, with 10 bases in between. The CDR3 runs 11 residues.

This clone was seen more than once but under ten times. The V gene is TRBV19, the J gene TRBJ1-2; 7 bases map to TRBD1. V lost 6 bases and J lost 8; bases outside the gene matches: 15. CDR1 and CDR2 from the germline V gene are LNHDA and SQIVND (reference sequence). CDR3 length equals 15 residues. The CDR3 loop is CASSRKTGNTVGYTF. CDR3 DNA sequence: TGTGCCAGTAGCCGCAAGACAGGGAATACGGTCGGCTACACCTTC.

This clone appeared once. V and J are TRBV6-6 and TRBJ2-7; 10 bases agree with TRBD1. In germline, CDR1 is MNHNY, CDR2 SVGAGI (reference sequence). V was clipped by 0 bases and J by 6 bases; unmatched bases: 5. This CDR3 is built from 15 residues. CDR3 sequence (DNA): TGTGCCAGCAGTTACTCCAGGGACAGGGGAAGCGAGCAGTACTTC. Translated, it gives CASSYSRDRGSEQYF.

The chain uses TRBV28 and TRBJ1-6, with 8 positions matching TRBD1. After removal of 6 bases from V and 6 bases from J, the junction contained 4 bases not matched to a gene. CDR1 is MDHEN and CDR2 is SYDVKM in the germline V gene. This CDR3 has 14 residues. The CDR3 loop is CASRGTGPNSPLHF. The CDR3 DNA is TGTGCCAGCAGGGGGACAGGTCCTAATTCACCCCTCCACTTT.

The chain combines TRBV5-1 with TRBJ1-5; TRBD1 aligns across 7 bases. The CDR3 spans 15 residues. Germline values: CDR1 SGHRS, CDR2 YFSETQ. V dropped 6 bases and J dropped 1; count of bases not matched to a gene: 7. The chain's CDR3 is CASTPTGMSNQPQHF. The CDR3, as DNA: TGCGCCAGCACCCCGACAGGGATGAGCAATCAGCCCCAGCATTTT.

The chain recombines TRBV4-1 with TRBJ1-5; unclear D gene. Germline values: CDR1 MGHRA, CDR2 YSYEKL. V lost 0 bases and J 2 bases, leaving 5 bases between the germline ends. This CDR3 region has 14 residues. The CDR3 loop is CASSQEGGNQPQHF. The DNA of the CDR3 is TGCGCCAGCAGCCAAGAAGGAGGCAATCAGCCCCAGCATTTT.

V usage is TRBV7-6 and J usage is TRBJ2-1; possible D gene TRBD2, 5 bases. Germline V gives CDR1 SGHVS, CDR2 FNYEAQ. The CDR3 totals 16 residues. V was trimmed by 3 bases and J by 8 bases, leaving 20 bases between them. The CDR3 region is CASSFTYIAPGDEQFF. As DNA, the CDR3 is TGTGCCAGCAGCTTTACGTATATAGCCCCCGGGGATGAGCAGTTCTTC.

This clone was found once. This chain links TRBV28 with TRBJ1-1, with D hard to call. The CDR3 extends over 13 amino acids. The V and J ends lost 6 bases and 6 bases respectively, with 14 bases between them. Germline V gene data show CDR1 as MDHEN and CDR2 as SYDVKM. The CDR3 spells CASRGTRSAEAFF. In nucleotides, the CDR3 is TGTGCCAGCAGGGGTACGAGGTCCGCTGAAGCTTTCTTT.

The V and J genes are TRBV5-5 and TRBJ2-7; 10 positions match TRBD1. This CDR3 contains 14 residues. CDR1 SGHKS and CDR2 YYEKEE come from the germline V gene (reference sequence). The V and J ends lost 4 bases and 5 bases, in that order; junction bases with no gene match: 6. The CDR3 spells CASSRGQGGDEQYF. The CDR3 DNA reads TGTGCCAGCAGCCGAGGACAGGGGGGAGACGAGCAGTACTTC.

V usage is TRBV28 and J usage is TRBJ1-2, with TRBD1 matching 9 bases. The CDR3 spans 15 residues. Unmatched junction bases numbered 5, after V lost 5 bases and J lost 1 base. Germline V CDR1 and CDR2: MDHEN, SYDVKM. Here the CDR3 reads CASSRRTGVNYGYTF. The DNA for the CDR3 is TGTGCCAGCAGTCGCAGGACAGGGGTTAACTATGGCTACACCTTC.

The chain carries TRBV10-3 and TRBJ1-1, with no clear D. In germline, CDR1 is ENHRY, CDR2 SYGVKD. V was pared by 3 bases and J by 1 base, with 6 bases between. The length of the CDR3 is 13 residues. CDR3 protein: CAISDQWNTEAFF. CDR3 DNA sequence: TGTGCCATCAGTGACCAGTGGAACACTGAAGCTTTCTTT.

V and J are TRBV19 and TRBJ2-1, with 8 bases aligning to TRBD1. The CDR3 extends over 15 amino acids. V dropped 7 bases and J dropped 10; count of bases not matched to a gene: 15. Germline CDR1 LNHDA, CDR2 SQIVND (reference sequence). In DNA form, the CDR3 reads TGTGCCAGTACCGTTGGACAGGGAGCCCCCGGGGAGCAGTTCTTC. This gives the protein CASTVGQGAPGEQFF.

V is TRBV6-5 and J is TRBJ2-5; D gene ambiguous. Per germline, CDR1 MNHEY and CDR2 SVGAGI. Between the trimmed V and J ends, which lost 2 bases and 1 base, there was a span of 5 bases. The CDR3 loop spans 13 amino acids. CDR3 DNA sequence: TGTGCCAGCAGTTACGCTACCCAAGAGACCCAGTACTTC. Translating it yields CASSYATQETQYF.

The rearrangement uses TRBV7-9 and TRBJ1-1; D uncertain. Trimming pared 5 bases from V and 1 base from J, leaving 5 bases between. Germline lookup yields CDR1 SEHNR and CDR2 FQNEAQ (reference sequence). The CDR3 is 12 residues long. The CDR3 loop reads CASSPKNTEAFF. The CDR3 DNA reads as TGTGCCAGCAGCCCCAAGAACACTGAAGCTTTCTTT.

The chain links TRBV5-1 to TRBJ2-3; 12 bases are a match to TRBD2. The CDR3 is 15 residues long. V was clipped by 5 bases and J by 6 bases; unmatched bases: 7. CDR1 and CDR2 (germline): SGHRS, YFSETQ. The CDR3 sequence is CASSPSGRAADTQYF. In DNA, the CDR3 is TGCGCCAGCAGTCCTAGCGGGAGGGCAGCGGATACGCAGTATTTT.

CDR3 in DNA: TGTGCCAGCAGCTTAGCGTCTAGCGGGAGTCTTAGCTCCTACAATGAGCAGTTCTTC. This gives the protein CASSLASSGSLSSYNEQFF. This sequence joins TRBV7-2 and TRBJ2-1; TRBD2 aligns across 10 bases. CDR3 length: 19 amino acids. The V segment lost 0 bases and the J segment 0 bases; nucleotides outside the gene matches: 8. Looked up from germline, CDR1 is SGHTA and CDR2 is FQGNSA. Variable domain in full (rest from reference TRBV7-2 and TRBJ2-1): GAGVSQSPSNKVTEKGKDVELRCDPISGHTALYWYRQSLGQGLEFLIYFQGNSAPDKSGLPSDRFSAERTGGSVSTLTIQRTQQEDSAVYLCASSLASSGSLSSYNEQFFGPGTRLTVL.

The chain recombines TRBV7-6 with TRBJ2-2; tentative D call: TRBD1 (5 bases). Germline values: CDR1 SGHVS, CDR2 FNYEAQ. This CDR3 comprises 14 residues. V dropped 1 base and J dropped 4 bases, with 7 bases sitting between them. In nucleotides, the CDR3 is TGTGCCAGCAGCTTAGGACAGACCACCGGGGAGCTGTTTTTT. Protein sequence: CASSLGQTTGELFF.

CDR3 sequence (DNA): TGTGCCAGCAGCTTCCCAGGGACTGGAAACACCATATATTTT. This sequence encodes CASSFPGTGNTIYF. The chain joins TRBV5-4 to TRBJ1-3, with D perhaps matching TRBD1 (5 bases). The CDR3 sequence is 14 residues long. Germline V CDR1 and CDR2: SGHNT, YYREEE (reference sequence). V dropped 2 bases and J dropped 2 bases, with 8 bases sitting between them.

The CDR3 bases are TGTGCCAGCAGCGACACGGGACAGACTAACTATGGCTACACCTTC. Translation gives CASSDTGQTNYGYTF. V and J are TRBV7-9 and TRBJ1-2, with TRBD1 identical over 7 bases. This CDR3 region has 15 residues. The germline CDR1 and CDR2 sequences are SEHNR and FQNEAQ (reference sequence). V shed 5 bases and J 0 bases; nucleotides not matched to a gene: 6.

This chain joins TRBV2 and TRBJ1-1; D uncertain. Germline CDR1 is SNHLY and CDR2 is FYNNEI. The ends were cut back, 6 bases at V and 1 base at J, with 6 bases in the middle. The CDR3 spans 12 residues. The DNA for the CDR3 is TGTGCCAGCAGGACTGAGAACACTGAAGCTTTCTTT. Its protein is CASRTENTEAFF.

The chain combines TRBV7-9 with TRBJ2-3, with TRBD2 identical over 10 bases. Trimming removed 6 bases from V and 1 base from J; junction bases left unmatched: 4. Germline loops: CDR1 SEHNR, CDR2 FQNEAQ (reference sequence). This CDR3 contains 15 residues. CDR3 nucleotides: TGTGCCAGCAGTCTAGCGGGGGTTCGCACAGATACGCAGTATTTT. It encodes CASSLAGVRTDTQYF.

The count of this clone is one. This chain uses TRBV4-2 with TRBJ2-1; 7 bases map to TRBD2. Germline CDR1 LGHNA, CDR2 YNFKEQ. V shed 7 bases and J 1 base; nucleotides not matched to a gene: 13. This CDR3 has 17 residues. CDR3 DNA: TGTGCCAGCAACATAGACCGGGACTACAGTTCCTACAATGAGCAGTTCTTC. Amino acids: CASNIDRDYSSYNEQFF.

This clone was found a few times. This chain connects TRBV6-6 to TRBJ1-5; 7 bases are shared with TRBD1. This CDR3 contains 13 residues. With V trimmed by 7 bases and J by 5 bases, 5 bases remained unmatched. Germline V gene sequence: CDR1 MNHNY, CDR2 SVGAGI (reference sequence). The CDR3 nucleotides are TGTGCCAGCAATGAGGGGGCTTATCAGCCCCAGCATTTT. It specifies CASNEGAYQPQHF.

The chain links TRBV30 to TRBJ1-5; TRBD1 might be the D (5 bases). This CDR3 comprises 13 residues. The V and J ends lost 0 bases and 3 bases respectively, with 6 bases between them. Per germline, CDR1 GTSNPN and CDR2 SVGIG (reference sequence). CDR3 nucleotide sequence: TGTGCCTGGAGTGTACAGGACAATCAGCCCCAGCATTTT. It is translated as CAWSVQDNQPQHF.

The chain has TRBV7-2 and TRBJ2-1; D perhaps matches TRBD2 (6 bases). CDR3 length: 14 amino acids. Germline CDR1 and CDR2: SGHTA and FQGNSA. Trimming removed 5 bases at V and 13 bases at J, with 21 bases between. The CDR3 spells CASSRSGTGAEQFF. Written as DNA, the CDR3 is TGTGCCAGCAGCCGATCCGGGACTGGGGCGGAACAGTTCTTC.

The chain is built from TRBV6-5 and TRBJ1-5, with D perhaps matching TRBD1 (6 bases). Germline values: CDR1 MNHEY, CDR2 SVGAGI. Trimming took off 2 bases at V and 2 bases at J, with 7 bases between the two ends. The CDR3 has 14 residues. The CDR3 DNA follows: TGTGCCAGCAGTTACGCAGGGGGCAATCAGCCCCAGCATTTT. This translates into CASSYAGGNQPQHF.